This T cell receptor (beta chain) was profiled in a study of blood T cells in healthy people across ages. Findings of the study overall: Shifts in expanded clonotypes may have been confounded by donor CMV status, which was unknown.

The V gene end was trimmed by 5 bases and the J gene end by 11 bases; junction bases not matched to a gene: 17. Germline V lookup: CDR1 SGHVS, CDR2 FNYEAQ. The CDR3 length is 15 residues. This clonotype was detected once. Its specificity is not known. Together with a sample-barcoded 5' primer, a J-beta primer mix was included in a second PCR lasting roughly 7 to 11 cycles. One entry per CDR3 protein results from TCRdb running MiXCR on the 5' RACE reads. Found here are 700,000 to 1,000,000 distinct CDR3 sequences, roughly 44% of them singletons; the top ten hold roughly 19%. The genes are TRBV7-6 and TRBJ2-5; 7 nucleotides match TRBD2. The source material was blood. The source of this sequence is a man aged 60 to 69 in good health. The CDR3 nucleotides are TGTGCCAGCAGCCCTATGGCGGGACTAAACAATGAGCAGTACTTC. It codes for CASSPMAGLNNEQYF.